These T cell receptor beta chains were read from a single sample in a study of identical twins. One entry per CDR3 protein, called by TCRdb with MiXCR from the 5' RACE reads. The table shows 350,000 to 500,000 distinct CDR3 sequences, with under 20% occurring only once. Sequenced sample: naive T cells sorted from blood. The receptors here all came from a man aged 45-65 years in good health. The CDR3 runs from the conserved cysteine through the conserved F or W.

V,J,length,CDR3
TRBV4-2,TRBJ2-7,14,CASSQVGQGTEQYF
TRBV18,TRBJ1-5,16,CASSPEQGHSNQPQHF
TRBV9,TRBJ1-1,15,CASSVGWELNTEAFF
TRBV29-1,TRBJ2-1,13,CSVEDEYEDEQFF
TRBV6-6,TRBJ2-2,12,CASSYKDGELFF
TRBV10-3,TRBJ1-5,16,CAISESQGRGNQPQHF
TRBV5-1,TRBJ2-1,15,CASSLETFSYNEQFF
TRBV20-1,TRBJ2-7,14,CSASGPGVHYEQYF
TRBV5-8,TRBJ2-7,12,CASSQSFYEQYF
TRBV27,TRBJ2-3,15,CASSFGVGAPDTQYF
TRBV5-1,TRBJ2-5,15,CASSPSGAWGETQYF
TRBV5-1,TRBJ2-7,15,CASSLGTGGSSEQYF
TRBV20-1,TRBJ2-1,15,CSALNLRGSYNEQFF
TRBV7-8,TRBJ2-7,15,CASSLLGQGANEQYF
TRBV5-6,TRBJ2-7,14,CASSRLAGGGEQYF
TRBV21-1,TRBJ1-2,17,CASSKAGLPYLNYGYTF
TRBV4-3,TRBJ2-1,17,CASSQDGTQGVGNEQFF
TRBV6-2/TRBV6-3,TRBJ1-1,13,CASSTQSFAEAFF
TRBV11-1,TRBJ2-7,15,CASSLLAGKNYEQYF
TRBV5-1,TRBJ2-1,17,CASSLFRARGLYNEQFF
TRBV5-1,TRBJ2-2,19,CATRVGLAGGTSNTGELFF
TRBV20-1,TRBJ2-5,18,CSARDGASSRASGKTQYF
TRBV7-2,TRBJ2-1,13,CASSPHPRNEQFF
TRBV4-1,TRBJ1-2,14,CASSRPDGNYGYTF
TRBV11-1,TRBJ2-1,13,CASSLDPRDEQFF
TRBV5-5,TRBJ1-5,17,CASRAGSSPSSNQPQHF
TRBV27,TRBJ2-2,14,CASSRVGNTGELFF
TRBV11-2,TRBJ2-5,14,CASSLMSGAETQYF
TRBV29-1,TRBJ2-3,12,CSVGTATDTQYF
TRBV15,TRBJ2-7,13,CATSRDSTYEQYF
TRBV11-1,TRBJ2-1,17,CASGGIRDRTSYNEQFF
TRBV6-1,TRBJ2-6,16,CASTNPGRAGANVLTF
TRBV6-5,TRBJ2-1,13,CASSSGLRKKEFF
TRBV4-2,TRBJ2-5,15,CASRLNAGTSGTQYF
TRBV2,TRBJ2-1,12,CASSEPGNEQFF
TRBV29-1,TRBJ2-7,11,CSFTGGHEQYF
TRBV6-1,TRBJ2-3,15,CASTSREGPYYTQYF
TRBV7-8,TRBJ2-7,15,CASSFQPGQGHEQYF
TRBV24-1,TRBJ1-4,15,CATSANSNLNEKLFF
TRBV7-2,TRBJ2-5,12,CASSAPWETQYF
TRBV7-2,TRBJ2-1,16,CASSLPLTSGNNEQFF
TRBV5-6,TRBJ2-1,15,CASSSMDSSYNEQFF
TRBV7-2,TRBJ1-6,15,CASSPSGGVLSPLHF
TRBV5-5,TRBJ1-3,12,CASSLDGNTIYF
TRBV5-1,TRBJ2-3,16,CASSLPRGSEGDTQYF
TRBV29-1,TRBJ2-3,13,CSVGTGETDTQYF